The 11 T cell receptor beta chains below all came from one sample that was sequenced in a study of CD8+ T cells in alopecia areata. Extracted RNA was reverse transcribed, and the resulting cDNA served as sequencing template. The assay was immunoSEQ multiplex PCR, and TCRdb's table has in-frame clones only and misses some. The table includes approximately 150,000 clones, approximately 65% detected once. This material consisted of CD8+ T cells sorted from blood, taken at week 0. These receptors all come from a human donor with alopecia areata.

In its sample, this clone was seen a few times. The rearrangement links TRBV29-1 to TRBJ2-1; D gene ambiguous. The CDR3 has 12 amino acids. Trimming took 4 bases from V and 3 from J, leaving 7 bases between them. Germline V gene sequence: CDR1 SQVTM, CDR2 ANQGSEA. The CDR3 loop reads CSVASDYNEQFF. In DNA, the CDR3 is TGCAGCGTTGCTTCAGACTACAATGAGCAGTTCTTC.

V usage is TRBV2 and J usage is TRBJ2-7; no definite D call. The CDR3 consists of 13 residues. The V gene lost 0 bases and the J gene lost 2 bases, with 5 bases spanning the gap. Germline V CDR1 and CDR2: SNHLY, FYNNEI. The DNA for the CDR3 is TGTGCCAGCAGTGAAGCGTCGGCCTACGAGCAGTACTTC. Translation gives CASSEASAYEQYF.

The chain recombines TRBV2 with TRBJ2-4; D is unclear. This CDR3 contains 16 residues. CDR1 is SNHLY and CDR2 is FYNNEI in the germline V gene. Trimming removed 7 bases from V and 7 bases from J, with 23 bases in between. The CDR3 nucleotides read TGTGCCAGCATGGGGATTAACGGGCGTGGTGCGAACATTCAGTACTTC. Translating it yields CASMGINGRGANIQYF.

The rearrangement joins TRBV2 to TRBJ2-7, with D tentatively TRBD1 or TRBD2 (5 bases each). The germline V and J ends were trimmed by 3 bases and 7 bases, with 13 bases remaining between them. Germline CDR1 is SNHLY and CDR2 is FYNNEI. CDR3 length equals 13 residues. CDR3 sequence (DNA): TGTGCCAGCAGTGATTGGGGGATTGGGGAGCAGTACTTC. Its protein product is CASSDWGIGEQYF.

This clone turned up a few times. The gene calls are TRBV19 and TRBJ2-1; the D gene is possibly TRBD2 (5 bases). Trimming removed 7 bases at V and 4 bases at J, with 11 bases between. Germline CDR1 and CDR2: LNHDA and SQIVND (reference sequence). The CDR3 extends over 13 amino acids. The CDR3 spells CASTGSAYNEQFF. For the CDR3, the DNA is TGTGCCAGTACGGGTAGCGCATACAATGAGCAGTTCTTC.

This clone was seen a few times. The V call is TRBV29-1, the J call TRBJ2-3; 7 nucleotides match TRBD2. With 2 bases clipped from V and 5 bases from J, the junction kept 4 bases outside the gene matches. Germline lookup yields CDR1 SQVTM and CDR2 ANQGSEA. The CDR3 is 13 amino acids. The CDR3 is CSVEIGEGDTQYF. The CDR3 bases are TGCAGCGTTGAAATAGGGGAGGGAGATACGCAGTATTTT.

CDR3 bases: TGCAGCGTGAAAGGCGGGGAAGGGACCCAGTACTTC. Its protein is CSVKGGEGTQYF. The chain is built from TRBV29-1 and TRBJ2-5; D is possibly TRBD2 (6 bases). Germline CDR1 and CDR2: SQVTM and ANQGSEA. V gave up 6 bases and J gave up 7 bases, with 15 bases separating them. This CDR3 is 12 amino acids long.

V is TRBV25-1 and J is TRBJ1-4, with no clear D. Germline V gene data show CDR1 as MGHDK and CDR2 as SYGVNS. The length of the CDR3 is 15 residues. With 2 bases removed from V and 4 bases from J, the gap between germline ends came to 11 bases. The CDR3 region has the DNA TGTGCCAGCAGTGAAGTCGGCAGCCTTAATGAAAAACTGTTTTTT. Its translation: CASSEVGSLNEKLFF.

This clone was counted a few times. V usage is TRBV30 and J usage is TRBJ1-1; tentative D call: TRBD1 (5 bases). The CDR3 is made up of 14 amino acids. V was clipped by 0 bases and J by 3 bases, with 11 bases between them. Germline V gene sequence: CDR1 GTSNPN, CDR2 SVGIG (reference sequence). CDR3 sequence: CAWSVRGVDTEAFF. The CDR3 DNA is TGTGCCTGGAGTGTACGAGGGGTGGACACTGAAGCTTTCTTT.

The rearrangement joins TRBV7-9 to TRBJ2-7, with D hard to call. Germline loops: CDR1 SEHNR, CDR2 FQNEAQ (reference sequence). Trimming cost V 3 bases and J 5 bases, with 11 bases left between them. CDR3 length: 13 amino acids. Here the CDR3 DNA reads TGTGCCAGCAGCTTGTCTGCTCTCAACGAGCAGTACTTC. Its translation: CASSLSALNEQYF.

This clone was detected only once. The chain links TRBV27 to TRBJ1-1; 9 bases are shared with TRBD1. Unmatched junction bases numbered 2, after V lost 3 bases and J lost 0 bases. The germline gives CDR1 MNHEY, CDR2 SMNVEV (reference sequence). This CDR3 is 15 amino acids long. The CDR3 sequence: CASSLDRGMNTEAFF. The DNA for the CDR3 is TGTGCCAGCAGTTTGGACAGGGGAATGAACACTGAAGCTTTCTTT.